This TCR beta chain was documented in a study of technical replicates of blood from a few donors. Measured with immunoSEQ multiplex PCR; TCRdb has only the in-frame clones, and not every one. The sample contains roughly 80,000 clones, about 92% of which appear only once. CDR3 size: 13 residues. Germline V CDR1 and CDR2: SEHNR, FQNEAQ (reference sequence). V was cut by 0 bases and J by 1 base, with 3 bases left in between. This receptor was taken from a human donor in good health. This chain links TRBV7-9 with TRBJ1-1; D unresolved. The sequencing input was T cells isolated from PBMCs. The CDR3 bases are TGTGCCAGCAGCTTAGCGGCGAACACTGAAGCTTTCTTT. It translates to CASSLAANTEAFF.